Shown below are 30 T cell receptor beta chains from a single sample sequenced in a study of CD8+CD57+ T cells in acquired aplastic anemia. Patients selected for sequencing had displayed CD8+CD57+ cell expansion by flow cytometry. Genomic DNA provided the template from which TCR beta VDJ and CDR3 profiles were obtained. TCRdb processed the reads anew with MiXCR; each CDR3 protein has one entry. This sample has under 200,000 distinct CDR3 sequences; less than 50% occur once, and the top ten carry 1.8%. Material for sequencing was sorted CD4+, CD8+, or CD8+CD57+ T cells (not recorded which) from PBMCs. These receptors all come from a human donor with aplastic anemia.

The chain links TRBV7-8 to TRBJ2-7; possible D gene TRBD2, 7 bases. Germline CDR1 reads SGHVS; CDR2 reads FQNEAQ. V lost 3 bases to trimming and J lost 0 bases, with 12 bases between them. The CDR3 spans 15 residues. The CDR3 bases are TGTGCCAGCAGCTTGGGAGGGGGGTTCTCCTACGAGCAGTACTTC. This encodes CASSLGGGFSYEQYF. Full variable domain (remainder filled in from reference TRBV7-8 and TRBJ2-7): GAGVSQSPRYKVAKRGQDVALRCDPISGHVSLFWYQQALGQGPEFLTYFQNEAQLDKSGLPSDRFFAERPEGSVSTLKIQRTQQEDSAVYLCASSLGGGFSYEQYFGPGTRLTVT.

The chain has TRBV7-6 and TRBJ2-1; 7 positions match TRBD1. This CDR3 is built from 15 residues. Germline-derived CDR1 and CDR2 are SGHVS and FNYEAQ. Trimming took 5 bases from V and 4 from J; bases not matched to a gene: 8. This CDR3 reads CASSDRAGGYNEQFF. The DNA for the CDR3 is TGTGCCAGCAGCGATCGGGCAGGGGGATACAATGAGCAGTTCTTC.

This clonotype was found many times. This may be a read error: a much more frequent sequence differs by one nucleotide. The chain joins TRBV29-1 to TRBJ1-6, with D unclear. Trimming pared 6 bases from V and 9 bases from J, leaving 12 bases between. Germline CDR1 SQVTM, CDR2 ANQGSEA. This CDR3 has 12 residues. DNA for the CDR3: TGCAGCGTCGCCGACCCCAGTTCACCCCTCCACTTT. This encodes CSVADPSSPLHF.

This chain connects TRBV10-3 to TRBJ1-2, with a weak D call TRBD1 (6 bases). Germline CDR1 and CDR2: ENHRY and SYGVKD. The CDR3 totals 13 residues. The ends were cut back, 4 bases at V and 2 bases at J, with 8 bases in the middle. CDR3 coding DNA: TGTGCCATCAGTGCAGGGGTGAACTATGGCTACACCTTC. This gives the protein CAISAGVNYGYTF.

This clonotype was detected only once. A junction end diverges from the germline sequence, so it may reflect a read error. The V and J genes are TRBV11-1 and TRBJ1-2; TRBD1 matches 12 bases. In germline, CDR1 is SGHAT, CDR2 FQDESV (reference sequence). The CDR3 is 16 amino acids. CDR3 bases: TGCGCCAGCAGCAGAGCCGCCGGGACAGGGGGCCTTGGCTACGCCTTC. It codes for CASSRAAGTGGLGYAF.

In regard to this clonotype: Lacking the conserved final phenylalanine or tryptophan, this CDR3 likely reflects a read error. The genes are TRBV12-3 or TRBV12-4 and TRBJ1-1, with D perhaps matching TRBD1 (5 bases). The V end lost 0 bases, the J end lost 4 bases, and 9 bases lay between the germline ends. CDR3 length: 14 residues. CDR3 nucleotides: TGTGCCAGCAGTTTAGCAGCGGGGGGCACTGAAGCTTTCCTT. Its translation is CASSLAAGGTEAFL.

This clonotype was detected many times. The rearrangement links TRBV20-1 to TRBJ1-3, with D possibly being TRBD1 (6 bases). This CDR3 spans 14 amino acids. Germline CDR1 DFQATT, CDR2 SNEGSKA (reference sequence). Between the trimmed V and J ends, which lost 1 base and 8 bases, there was a span of 15 bases. DNA for the CDR3: TGCAGTGCTAGAGGGGGGACACAGAAATACACCATATATTTT. Amino acids: CSARGGTQKYTIYF.

The rearrangement joins TRBV20-1 to TRBJ2-3; TRBD2 agrees at 11 bases. Germline CDR1 reads DFQATT; CDR2 reads SNEGSKA (reference sequence). This CDR3 is 13 amino acids long. V gave up 5 bases and J gave up 5 bases; unmatched junction bases: 3. The CDR3 DNA reads TGCAGTGCTTTAGCGGGGGGGCGAGATACGCAGTATTTT. Translating it yields CSALAGGRDTQYF.

The chain is built from TRBV6-1 and TRBJ1-5; a weak D match, TRBD1 (5 bases). CDR1 is MNHNS, CDR2 SASEGT, per germline. The CDR3 is 12 amino acids. V was clipped by 8 bases and J by 11 bases, with 16 bases between them. CDR3 sequence reads: CASQIMGVAQHF. The CDR3 nucleotides read TGTGCCAGCCAGATCATGGGGGTGGCCCAGCATTTT.

V is TRBV7-8 and J is TRBJ2-5; 8 nucleotides agree with TRBD2. The CDR3 spans 15 residues. Germline trimming cut 5 bases from V and 5 bases from J; bases unmatched to any gene: 10. Germline assignment: CDR1 SGHVS and CDR2 FQNEAQ. The DNA for the CDR3 is TGTGCCAGCAGCCCGAGGACTAGCCGGGGGGAGACCCAGTACTTC. Translating gives CASSPRTSRGETQYF.

The chain has TRBV7-9 and TRBJ2-7; perhaps TRBD2 as D (7 bases). Germline V CDR1 and CDR2: SEHNR, FQNEAQ (reference sequence). This CDR3 is built from 14 residues. V lost 5 bases and J 4 bases, leaving 15 bases between the germline ends. The CDR3 nucleotides are TGTGCCAGCAGCCGCCTACAGGGAGGGTACGAGCAGTACTTC. It specifies CASSRLQGGYEQYF.

Note on this clonotype: This is likely a read error, given that the CDR3 carries no conserved phenylalanine or tryptophan at its end. The J gene is TRBJ1-2, the V gene TRBV24-1; D ambiguous. This CDR3 is built from 12 residues. The V end was cut by 4 bases, the J end by 8 bases, with 10 bases between. From germline, CDR1 is KGHDR and CDR2 SFDVKD. This CDR3 reads CATSEPGRGYTL. Written as DNA, the CDR3 is TGTGCCACCAGTGAGCCTGGACGAGGCTACACCCTC.

The chain is built from TRBV11-2 and TRBJ2-1; D is unresolved. V lost 0 bases and J lost 4, with 10 bases in between. Germline-derived CDR1 and CDR2 are SGHAT and FQNNGV. The CDR3 contains 15 residues. The chain's CDR3 is CASSLDPARYNEQFF. DNA for the CDR3: TGTGCCAGCAGCTTAGATCCCGCAAGATACAATGAGCAGTTCTTC.

The chain combines TRBV20-1 with TRBJ2-1, with TRBD2 matching 12 bases. From germline, CDR1 is DFQATT and CDR2 SNEGSKA (reference sequence). CDR3 length equals 15 residues. With V trimmed by 1 base and J by 7 bases, 5 bases remained unmatched. The CDR3, as DNA: TGCAGTGCTAGAGGACTAGCGGGAGCACAGAATGAGCAGTTCTTC. Protein sequence: CSARGLAGAQNEQFF.

This chain connects TRBV6-5 to TRBJ1-2, with 7 bases fitting TRBD1. The junction had 8 bases not matched to a gene; V was cut back by 0 bases and J by 7 bases. Germline V gene data show CDR1 as MNHEY and CDR2 as SVGAGI. This CDR3 contains 15 residues. The CDR3 DNA follows: TGTGCCAGCAGTTACTCGACCCAGGGGGGCGGTGGCTACACCTTC. Its protein product is CASSYSTQGGGGYTF.

The chain carries TRBV5-1 and TRBJ2-2, with D unresolved. In germline, CDR1 is SGHRS, CDR2 YFSETQ. V shed 0 bases and J shed 1 base, with 7 bases lying between them. CDR3 length equals 15 residues. CDR3 sequence (DNA): TGCGCCAGCAGCTTGGTGGTCGGGAACACCGGGGAGCTGTTTTTT. Protein: CASSLVVGNTGELFF.

This clonotype was recorded many times. This sequence joins TRBV24-1 and TRBJ2-3; 7 nucleotides agree with TRBD1. J gave up 3 bases and V 2 bases, and 4 bases lay outside the gene matches. The CDR3 runs to 15 residues. Germline V gene sequence: CDR1 KGHDR, CDR2 SFDVKD. In nucleotides, the CDR3 is TGTGCCACCAGTGATTCAGGGGGTCAGACAGATACGCAGTATTTT. Translating it yields CATSDSGGQTDTQYF.

In this sample, this clonotype turned up many times. V gene TRBV12-3 or TRBV12-4 combines with J gene TRBJ1-2; D perhaps matches TRBD1 (5 bases). The CDR3 totals 14 residues. The V end was cut by 1 base, the J end by 3 bases, with 9 bases between. CDR3: CASSLGLGDYGYTF. For the CDR3, the DNA is TGTGCCAGCAGTTTAGGGTTAGGGGACTATGGCTACACCTTC.

Remarks on this clonotype: A read error is possible here, since a much larger clone lies one base away. The chain links TRBV10-3 to TRBJ2-3; 10 positions match TRBD2. Germline CDR1 and CDR2: ENHRY and SYGVKD. This CDR3 is built from 15 residues. The V segment lost 5 bases and the J segment 6 bases; nucleotides outside the gene matches: 8. CDR3 amino acids: CAISPTSGQSDTQYF. Here the CDR3 DNA reads TGTGCCATCAGTCCGACTAGCGGGCAATCCGATACGCAGTATTTT.

This clonotype has ten or more counts. The CDR3 nucleotides read TGCGCCAGCAGCCCAGGGCCAGGGGGCAACGAGCAGTACTTC. Translation: CASSPGPGGNEQYF. The V gene is TRBV5-1, the J gene TRBJ2-7; 8 bases are a match to TRBD1. Looked up from germline, CDR1 is SGHRS and CDR2 is YFSETQ. The CDR3 consists of 14 residues. J gave up 5 bases and V 4 bases, and 8 bases lay outside the gene matches.

Here the CDR3 DNA reads TGCAGCGTACTTTTAGGGCAGGCTAGATTGGCAGATACGCAGTATTTT. It is translated as CSVLLGQARLADTQYF. This chain links TRBV29-1 with TRBJ2-3; D remains ambiguous. The CDR3 spans 16 residues. Deletions cut 6 bases from V and 4 bases from J, with 23 bases between. Germline lookup yields CDR1 SQVTM and CDR2 ANQGSEA.

This clonotype was observed many times. V and J are TRBV7-9 and TRBJ1-1; D is uncertain. The CDR3 is 12 amino acids. Deletions cut 1 base from V and 4 bases from J, with 4 bases between. From germline, CDR1 is SEHNR and CDR2 FQNEAQ (reference sequence). The CDR3 DNA reads TGTGCCAGCAGCTTAGGGAGCACTGAAGCTTTCTTT. As protein: CASSLGSTEAFF. Combining the CDR3 with reference TRBV7-9 and TRBJ1-1 gives the whole variable domain DTGVSQNPRHKITKRGQNVTFRCDPISEHNRLYWYRQTLGQGPEFLTYFQNEAQLEKSRLLSDRFSAERPKGSFSTLEIQRTEQGDSAMYLCASSLGSTEAFFGQGTRLTVV.

The CDR3 protein is CATSYDRALPQHF. As DNA, the CDR3 is TGTGCCACCAGTTACGACAGGGCCCTGCCCCAGCATTTT. This chain joins TRBV15 and TRBJ1-5; 7 bases align to TRBD1. V lost 6 bases, J lost 9 bases, and 8 bases stayed unmatched. Germline assignment: CDR1 LNHNV and CDR2 YYDKDF (reference sequence). The CDR3 is 13 amino acids.

The rearrangement links TRBV24-1 to TRBJ2-3; 7 positions match TRBD1. Per the germline V gene, CDR1 is KGHDR and CDR2 is SFDVKD. This CDR3 region has 14 residues. V trimming: 3 bases; J trimming: 6 bases; junction bases outside the gene matches: 5. CDR3 loop: CATSDVDRADTQYF. The CDR3 DNA follows: TGTGCCACCAGTGATGTTGACAGGGCCGATACGCAGTATTTT.

The rearrangement links TRBV19 to TRBJ1-1; the D is unclear. The CDR3 extends over 12 amino acids. V lost 5 bases, J lost 8 bases, and 12 bases lay in between. Germline V gene sequence: CDR1 LNHDA, CDR2 SQIVND (reference sequence). The CDR3 bases are TGTGCCAGTAGTTTGTTTGGCCGGGAAGCTTTCTTT. The encoded protein is CASSLFGREAFF.

This chain joins TRBV10-3 and TRBJ1-3; D is unclear. CDR3 length: 11 amino acids. Trimming shortened V by 10 bases and J by 5 bases, and 9 bases separated the two germline ends. Per germline, CDR1 ENHRY and CDR2 SYGVKD. The CDR3 loop reads CATRGRNTIYF. The CDR3 DNA reads TGTGCCACGCGGGGAAGAAACACCATATATTTT.

This clonotype was seen more than once but under ten times. V usage is TRBV5-6 and J usage is TRBJ1-6; D is unclear. The CDR3 runs 15 residues. The V gene's germline CDR1 is SGHDT and CDR2 YYEEEE. V was pared by 3 bases and J by 4 bases, with 11 bases between. CDR3 DNA: TGTGCCAGCAGCTCAAGGACCGTGTATAATTCACCCCTCCACTTT. Encoded protein: CASSSRTVYNSPLHF.

This chain joins TRBV24-1 and TRBJ2-7; D is possibly TRBD1 or TRBD2 (6 bases each). This CDR3 has 16 amino acids. Germline V gives CDR1 KGHDR, CDR2 SFDVKD. Trimming took 4 bases from V and 5 from J, leaving 20 bases between them. CDR3: CATSDSKRGQGNEQYF. CDR3 in DNA: TGTGCCACCAGTGACTCAAAACGGGGGCAGGGCAACGAGCAGTACTTC.

This clonotype was detected only a few times. The genes are TRBV20-1 and TRBJ2-7; the match to TRBD2 covers 7 bases. The CDR3 is 16 residues long. Germline-derived CDR1 and CDR2 are DFQATT and SNEGSKA (reference sequence). Losses at the gene ends were 3 bases for V and 3 bases for J; bases not matched to a gene: 14. The CDR3 sequence: CSASPLSGSPYYEQYF. Written as DNA, the CDR3 is TGCAGTGCTAGCCCTCTTAGCGGGTCACCTTACTACGAGCAGTACTTC.

The V and J genes are TRBV3-1 and TRBJ2-1; D possibly corresponds to TRBD2 (6 bases). Trimming pared 4 bases from V and 3 bases from J, leaving 19 bases between. This CDR3 contains 17 residues. The germline CDR1 and CDR2 sequences are LGHDT and YNNKEL (reference sequence). The CDR3 DNA reads TGTGCCAGCAGCCCGAAGGGCTGGCGGGGAGACTACAATGAGCAGTTCTTC. This translates into CASSPKGWRGDYNEQFF.